Given below is one TCR beta chain in context. This CDR3 is built from 13 residues. From germline, CDR1 is LNHDA and CDR2 SQIVND (reference sequence). The V gene lost 7 bases and the J gene lost 2 bases, with 11 bases spanning the gap. The data were obtained in a study of blood T cell repertoires in COVID-19. The wider study: Sites in the United States, Italy and Spain provided acute and convalescent COVID-19 samples. PBMCs, B-cell-depleted T cells, or T cells provided the cDNA or gDNA that made up the material.

Patients from Seattle were sampled longitudinally, starting during active infection. As processed by the authors: Reference gene primers were amplified, and this amplification served to estimate nucleated cell counts. TCRdb's table, derived via immunoSEQ multiplex PCR, lists solely in-frame clones and lacks some. The V and J calls and clone size come from that table; D and trimming were worked out from the DNA. The sample carries roughly 88,000 clones, around nine tenths recorded once. The gene calls are TRBV19 and TRBJ1-2; D uncertain. The sequencing input was peripheral blood. This clonotype was sampled from a woman between 55 and 75 years old with COVID-19, enrolled during active disease. This CDR3 is CASTRDPNYGYTF. The CDR3 DNA sequence: TGTGCCAGTACACGGGATCCCAACTATGGCTACACCTTC.